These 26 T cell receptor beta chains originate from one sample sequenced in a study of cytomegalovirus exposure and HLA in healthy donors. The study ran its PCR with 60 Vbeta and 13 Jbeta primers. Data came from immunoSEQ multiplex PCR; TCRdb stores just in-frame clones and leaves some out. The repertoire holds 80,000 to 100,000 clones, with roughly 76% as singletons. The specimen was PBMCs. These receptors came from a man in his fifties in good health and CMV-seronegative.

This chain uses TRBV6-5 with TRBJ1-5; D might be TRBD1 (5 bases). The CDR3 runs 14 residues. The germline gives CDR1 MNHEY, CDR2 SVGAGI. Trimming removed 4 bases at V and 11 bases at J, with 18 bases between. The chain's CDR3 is CASSWAGPGLAQHF. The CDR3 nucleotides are TGTGCCAGCAGTTGGGCAGGGCCGGGTCTAGCCCAGCATTTT.

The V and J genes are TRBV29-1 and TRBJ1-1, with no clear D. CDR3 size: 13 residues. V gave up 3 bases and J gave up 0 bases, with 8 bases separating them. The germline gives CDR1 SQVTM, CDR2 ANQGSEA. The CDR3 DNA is TGCAGCGTTGATGTATACATGAACACTGAAGCTTTCTTT. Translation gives CSVDVYMNTEAFF.

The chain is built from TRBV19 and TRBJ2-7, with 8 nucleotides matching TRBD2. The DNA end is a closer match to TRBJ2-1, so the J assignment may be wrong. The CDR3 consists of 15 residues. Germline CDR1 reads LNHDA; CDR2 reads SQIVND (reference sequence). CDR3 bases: TGTGCCAGTAGTATCTCCCGGCGGGGGGACAATGAGCAGTTCTTC. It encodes CASSISRRGDNEQFF.

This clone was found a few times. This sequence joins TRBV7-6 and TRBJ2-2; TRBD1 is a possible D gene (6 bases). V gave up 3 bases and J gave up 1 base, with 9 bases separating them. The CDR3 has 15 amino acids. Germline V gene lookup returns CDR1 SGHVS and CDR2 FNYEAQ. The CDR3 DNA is TGTGCCAGCAGCTTCCGGGACAAGAACACCGGGGAGCTGTTTTTT. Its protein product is CASSFRDKNTGELFF.

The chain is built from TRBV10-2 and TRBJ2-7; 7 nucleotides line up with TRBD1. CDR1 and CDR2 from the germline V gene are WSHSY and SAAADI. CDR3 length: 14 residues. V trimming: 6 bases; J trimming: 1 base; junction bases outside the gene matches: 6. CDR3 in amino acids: CASSTGVGSYEQYF. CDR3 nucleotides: TGCGCCAGCAGCACAGGGGTCGGATCCTACGAGCAGTACTTC.

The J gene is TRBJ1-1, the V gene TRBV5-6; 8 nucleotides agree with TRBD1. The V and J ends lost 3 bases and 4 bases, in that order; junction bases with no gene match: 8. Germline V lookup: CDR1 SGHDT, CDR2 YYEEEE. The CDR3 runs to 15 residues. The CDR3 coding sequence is TGTGCCAGCAGCTCAGACAGGGGCTTGGGCACTGAAGCTTTCTTT. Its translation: CASSSDRGLGTEAFF.

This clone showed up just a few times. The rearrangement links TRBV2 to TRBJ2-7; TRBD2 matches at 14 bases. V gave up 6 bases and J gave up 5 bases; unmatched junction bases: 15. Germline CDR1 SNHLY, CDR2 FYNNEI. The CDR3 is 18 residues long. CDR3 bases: TGTGCCAGCAGCTCGACCGGGACTAGCGGGGGTTTCCGTCACGAGCAGTACTTC. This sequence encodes CASSSTGTSGGFRHEQYF.

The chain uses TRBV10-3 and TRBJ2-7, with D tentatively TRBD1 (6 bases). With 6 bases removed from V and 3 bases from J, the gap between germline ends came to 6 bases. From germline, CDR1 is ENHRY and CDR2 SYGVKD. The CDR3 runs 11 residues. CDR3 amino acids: CAIRTGYEQYF. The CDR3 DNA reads TGTGCCATCAGGACAGGCTACGAGCAGTACTTC.

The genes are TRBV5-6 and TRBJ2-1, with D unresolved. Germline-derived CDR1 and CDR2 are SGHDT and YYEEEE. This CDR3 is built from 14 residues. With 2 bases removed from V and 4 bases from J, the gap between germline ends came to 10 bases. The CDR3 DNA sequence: TGTGCCAGCAGCTTATTCACAGCTTACAATGAGCAGTTCTTC. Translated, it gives CASSLFTAYNEQFF.

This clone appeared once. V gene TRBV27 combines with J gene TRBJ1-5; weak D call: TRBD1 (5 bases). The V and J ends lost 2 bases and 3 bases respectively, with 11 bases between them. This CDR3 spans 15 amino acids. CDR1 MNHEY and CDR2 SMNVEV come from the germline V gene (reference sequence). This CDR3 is CASSLIQGLNQPQHF. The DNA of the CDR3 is TGTGCCAGCAGTTTAATCCAGGGCCTCAATCAGCCCCAGCATTTT.

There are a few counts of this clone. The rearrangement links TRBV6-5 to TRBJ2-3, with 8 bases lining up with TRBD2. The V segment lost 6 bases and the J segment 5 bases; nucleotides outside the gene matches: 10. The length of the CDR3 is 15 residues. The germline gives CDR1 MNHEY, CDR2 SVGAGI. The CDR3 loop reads CASRRRGASGDTQYF. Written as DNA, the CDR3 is TGTGCCAGCAGGAGGCGGGGGGCCAGTGGAGATACGCAGTATTTT.

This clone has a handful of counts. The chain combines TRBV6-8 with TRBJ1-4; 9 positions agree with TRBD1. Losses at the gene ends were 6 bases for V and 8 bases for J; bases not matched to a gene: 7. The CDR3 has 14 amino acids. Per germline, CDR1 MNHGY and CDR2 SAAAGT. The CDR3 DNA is TGTGCCAGCAGGGAGACAGGGGGAGACGAAAAACTGTTTTTT. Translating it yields CASRETGGDEKLFF.

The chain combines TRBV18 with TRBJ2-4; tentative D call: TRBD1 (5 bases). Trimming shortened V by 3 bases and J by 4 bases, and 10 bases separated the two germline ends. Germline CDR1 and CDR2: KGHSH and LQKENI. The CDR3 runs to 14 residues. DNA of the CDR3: TGTGCCAGCTCACCTGCGACAGTAAAAAACATTCAGTACTTC. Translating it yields CASSPATVKNIQYF.

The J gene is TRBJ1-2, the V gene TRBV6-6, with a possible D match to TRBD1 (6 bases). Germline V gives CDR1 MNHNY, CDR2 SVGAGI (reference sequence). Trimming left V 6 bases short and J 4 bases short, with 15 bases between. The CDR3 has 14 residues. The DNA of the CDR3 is TGTGCCAGCAGGGACAGTGAAGTAGTCTATGGCTACACCTTC. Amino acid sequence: CASRDSEVVYGYTF.

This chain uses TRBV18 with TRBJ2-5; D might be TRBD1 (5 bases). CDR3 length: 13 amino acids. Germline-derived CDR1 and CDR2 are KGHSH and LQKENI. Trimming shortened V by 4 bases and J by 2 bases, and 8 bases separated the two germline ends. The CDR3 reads CASSRSGQETQYF. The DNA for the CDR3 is TGTGCCAGCTCACGATCAGGGCAAGAGACCCAGTACTTC. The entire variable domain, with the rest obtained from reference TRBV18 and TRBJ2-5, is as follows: NAGVMQNPRHLVRRRGQEARLRCSPMKGHSHVYWYRQLPEEGLKFMVYLQKENIIDESGMPKERFSAEFPKEGPSILRIQQVVRGDSAAYFCASSRSGQETQYFGPGTRLLVL.

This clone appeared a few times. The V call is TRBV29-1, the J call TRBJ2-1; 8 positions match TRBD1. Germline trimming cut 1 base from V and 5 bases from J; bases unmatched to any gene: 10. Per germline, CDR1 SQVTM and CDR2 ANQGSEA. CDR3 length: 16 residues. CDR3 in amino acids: CSVEAWGQAIDNEQFF. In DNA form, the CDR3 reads TGCAGCGTTGAAGCGTGGGGACAGGCGATTGACAATGAGCAGTTCTTC.

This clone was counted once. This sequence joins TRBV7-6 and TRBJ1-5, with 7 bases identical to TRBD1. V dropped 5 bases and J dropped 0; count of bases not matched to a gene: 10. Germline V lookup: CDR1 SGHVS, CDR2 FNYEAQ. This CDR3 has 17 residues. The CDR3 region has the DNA TGTGCCAGCAGCCCAGGGACAGACATTTATAGCAATCAGCCCCAGCATTTT. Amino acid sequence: CASSPGTDIYSNQPQHF.

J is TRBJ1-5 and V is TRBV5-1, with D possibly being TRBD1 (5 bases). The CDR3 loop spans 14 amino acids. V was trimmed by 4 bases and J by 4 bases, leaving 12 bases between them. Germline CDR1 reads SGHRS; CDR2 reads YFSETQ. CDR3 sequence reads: CASSPDSSNQPQHF. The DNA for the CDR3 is TGCGCCAGCAGCCCAGACAGCTCTAATCAGCCCCAGCATTTT. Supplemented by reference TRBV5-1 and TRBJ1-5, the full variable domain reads KAGVTQTPRYLIKTRGQQVTLSCSPISGHRSVSWYQQTPGQGLQFLFEYFSETQRNKGNFPGRFSGRQFSNSRSEMNVSTLELGDSALYLCASSPDSSNQPQHFGDGTRLSIL.

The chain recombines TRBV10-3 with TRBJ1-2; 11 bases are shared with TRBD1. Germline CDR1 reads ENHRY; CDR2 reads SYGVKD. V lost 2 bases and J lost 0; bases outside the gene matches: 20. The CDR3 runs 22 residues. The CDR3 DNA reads TGTGCCATCAGTGAGACCGGACAGGGGGCTTTTTCTTCCCATAGAGCTAACTATGGCTACACCTTC. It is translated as CAISETGQGAFSSHRANYGYTF.

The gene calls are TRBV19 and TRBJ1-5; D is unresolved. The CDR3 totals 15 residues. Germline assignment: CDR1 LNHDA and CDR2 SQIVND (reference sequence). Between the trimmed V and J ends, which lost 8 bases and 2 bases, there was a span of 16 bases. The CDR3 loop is CASQIDREGNQPQHF. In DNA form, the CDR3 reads TGTGCCAGTCAAATCGACCGGGAGGGCAATCAGCCCCAGCATTTT.

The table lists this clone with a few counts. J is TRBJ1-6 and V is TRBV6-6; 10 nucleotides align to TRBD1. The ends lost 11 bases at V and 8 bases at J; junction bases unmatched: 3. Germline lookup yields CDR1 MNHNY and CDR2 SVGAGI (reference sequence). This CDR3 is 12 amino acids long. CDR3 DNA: TGTGCCGCCGGGACAGGGGATTCACCCCTCCACTTT. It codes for CAAGTGDSPLHF.

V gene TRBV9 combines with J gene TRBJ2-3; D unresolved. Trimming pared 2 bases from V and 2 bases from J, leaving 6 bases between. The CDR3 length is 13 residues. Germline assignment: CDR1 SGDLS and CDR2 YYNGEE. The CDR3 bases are TGTGCCAGCAGCGTTTATGTCACAGATACGCAGTATTTT. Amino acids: CASSVYVTDTQYF.

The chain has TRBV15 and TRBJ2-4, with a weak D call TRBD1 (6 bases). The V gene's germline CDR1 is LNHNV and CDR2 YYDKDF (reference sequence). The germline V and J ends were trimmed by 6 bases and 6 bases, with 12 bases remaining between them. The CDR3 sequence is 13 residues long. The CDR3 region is CATRFRGTNIQYF. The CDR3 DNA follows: TGTGCCACCAGATTCAGGGGAACAAACATTCAGTACTTC.

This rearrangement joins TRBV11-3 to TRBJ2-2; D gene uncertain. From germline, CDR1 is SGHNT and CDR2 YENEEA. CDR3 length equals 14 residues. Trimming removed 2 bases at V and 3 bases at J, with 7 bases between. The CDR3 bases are TGTGCCAGCAGCTTAAGAAGAGACACCGGGGAGCTGTTTTTT. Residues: CASSLRRDTGELFF.

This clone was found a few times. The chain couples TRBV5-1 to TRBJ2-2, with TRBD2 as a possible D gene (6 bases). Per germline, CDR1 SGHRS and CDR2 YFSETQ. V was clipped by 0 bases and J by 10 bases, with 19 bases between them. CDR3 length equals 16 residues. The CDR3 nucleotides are TGCGCCAGCAGCTTGGGGCGGGGCCCCCCGAACGAGGAGCTGTTTTTT. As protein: CASSLGRGPPNEELFF.

The CDR3 loop reads CASTQTAFYGYTF. CDR3 coding DNA: TGTGCCAGCACCCAGACAGCATTCTATGGCTACACCTTC. This chain uses TRBV14 with TRBJ1-2; possibly TRBD1 for D (5 bases). The CDR3 contains 13 residues. Germline values: CDR1 SGHDN, CDR2 FVKESK. V lost 7 bases to trimming and J lost 4 bases, with 13 bases between them.